Below, one T cell receptor (beta chain) is given with its context. The entry originates in a study of T cell changes during pregnancy in multiple sclerosis. Produced via immunoSEQ multiplex PCR; TCRdb's table is partial and in-frame only. This table holds about 38,000 clones, roughly nine tenths found once. V dropped 2 bases and J dropped 5 bases, with 14 bases sitting between them. The CDR3 consists of 15 residues. Germline assignment: CDR1 LGHNA and CDR2 YSLEER. The chain links TRBV4-3 to TRBJ2-3; D is possibly TRBD1 (6 bases). This clonotype originated in a female donor with multiple sclerosis, enrolled in a pregnancy study. The specimen was CD8+ T cells from peripheral blood mononuclear cells, collected in the second trimester of pregnancy. CDR3 nucleotide sequence: TGCGCCAGCAGCCAACCGATGGGGGCATTAGATACGCAGTATTTT. Amino acids: CASSQPMGALDTQYF.